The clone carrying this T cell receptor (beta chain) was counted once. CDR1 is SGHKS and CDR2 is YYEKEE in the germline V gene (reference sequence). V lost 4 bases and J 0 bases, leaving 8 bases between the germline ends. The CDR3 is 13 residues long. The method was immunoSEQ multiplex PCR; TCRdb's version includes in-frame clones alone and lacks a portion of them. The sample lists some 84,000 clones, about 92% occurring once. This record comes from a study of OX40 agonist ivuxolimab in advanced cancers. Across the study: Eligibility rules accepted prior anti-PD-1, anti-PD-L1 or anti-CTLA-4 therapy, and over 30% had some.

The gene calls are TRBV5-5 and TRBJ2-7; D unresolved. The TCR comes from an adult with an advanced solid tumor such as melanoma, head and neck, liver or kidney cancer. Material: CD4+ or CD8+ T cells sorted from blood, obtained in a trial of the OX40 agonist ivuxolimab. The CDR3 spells CASSGFNSYEQYF. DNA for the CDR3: TGTGCCAGCAGCGGGTTTAACTCCTACGAGCAGTACTTC.